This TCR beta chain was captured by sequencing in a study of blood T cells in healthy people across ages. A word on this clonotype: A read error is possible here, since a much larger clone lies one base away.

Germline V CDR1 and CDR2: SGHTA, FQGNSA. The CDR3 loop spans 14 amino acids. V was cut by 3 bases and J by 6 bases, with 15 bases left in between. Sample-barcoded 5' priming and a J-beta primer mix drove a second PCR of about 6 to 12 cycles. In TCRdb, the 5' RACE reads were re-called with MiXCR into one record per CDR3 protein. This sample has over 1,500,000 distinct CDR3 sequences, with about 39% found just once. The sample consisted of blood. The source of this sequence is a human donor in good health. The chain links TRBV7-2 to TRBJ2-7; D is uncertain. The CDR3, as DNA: TGTACCAGCAGCTTTTTAGCATACGGACGCGAGCAGTACTTC. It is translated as CTSSFLAYGREQYF.